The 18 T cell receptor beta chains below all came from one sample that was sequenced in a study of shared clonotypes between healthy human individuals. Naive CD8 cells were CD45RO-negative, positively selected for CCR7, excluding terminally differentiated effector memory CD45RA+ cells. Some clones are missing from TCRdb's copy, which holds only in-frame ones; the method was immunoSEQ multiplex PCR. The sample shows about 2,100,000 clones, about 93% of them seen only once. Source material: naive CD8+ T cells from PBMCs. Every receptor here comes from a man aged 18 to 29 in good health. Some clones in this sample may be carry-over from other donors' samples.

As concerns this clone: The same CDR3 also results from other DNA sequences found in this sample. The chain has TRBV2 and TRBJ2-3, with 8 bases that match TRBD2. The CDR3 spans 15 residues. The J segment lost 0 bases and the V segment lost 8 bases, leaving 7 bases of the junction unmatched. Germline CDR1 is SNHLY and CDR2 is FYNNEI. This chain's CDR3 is CASRVASGSTDTQYF. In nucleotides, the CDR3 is TGTGCCAGCCGGGTGGCTAGCGGGAGCACAGATACGCAGTATTTT.

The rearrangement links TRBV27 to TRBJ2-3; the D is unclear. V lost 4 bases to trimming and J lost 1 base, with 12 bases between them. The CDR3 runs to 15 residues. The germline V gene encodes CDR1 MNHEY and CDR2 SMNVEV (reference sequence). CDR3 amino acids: CASSSRVAGTDTQYF. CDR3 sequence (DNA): TGTGCCAGCAGTTCTAGGGTAGCTGGCACAGATACGCAGTATTTT.

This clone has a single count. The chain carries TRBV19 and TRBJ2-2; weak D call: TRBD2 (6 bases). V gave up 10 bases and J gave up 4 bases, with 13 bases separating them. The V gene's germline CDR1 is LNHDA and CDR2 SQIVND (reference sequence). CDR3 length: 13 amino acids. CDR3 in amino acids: CATLSGATGELFF. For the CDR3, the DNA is TGTGCCACCCTGTCGGGAGCCACCGGGGAGCTGTTTTTT.

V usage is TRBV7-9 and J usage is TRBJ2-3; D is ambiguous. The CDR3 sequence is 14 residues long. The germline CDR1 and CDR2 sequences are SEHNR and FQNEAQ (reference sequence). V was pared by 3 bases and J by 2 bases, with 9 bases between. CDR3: CASSFPGPTDTQYF. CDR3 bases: TGTGCCAGCAGCTTCCCCGGGCCCACAGATACGCAGTATTTT.

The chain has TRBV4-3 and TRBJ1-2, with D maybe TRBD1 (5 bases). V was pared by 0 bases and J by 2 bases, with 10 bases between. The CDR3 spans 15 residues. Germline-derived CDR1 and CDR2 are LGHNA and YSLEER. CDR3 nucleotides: TGCGCCAGCAGCCAAGAGAGGGGCAGAAACTATGGCTACACCTTC. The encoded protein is CASSQERGRNYGYTF.

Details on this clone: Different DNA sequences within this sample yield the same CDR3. DNA for the CDR3: TGTGCCAGCAGTCCTGGGACTAGCGGGAGCTACGAGCAGTACTTC. Its translation is CASSPGTSGSYEQYF. The chain employs TRBV27 and TRBJ2-7; 14 bases map to TRBD2. Trimming removed 5 bases from V and 3 bases from J; junction bases left unmatched: 3. CDR3 length: 15 amino acids. Looked up from germline, CDR1 is MNHEY and CDR2 is SMNVEV (reference sequence).

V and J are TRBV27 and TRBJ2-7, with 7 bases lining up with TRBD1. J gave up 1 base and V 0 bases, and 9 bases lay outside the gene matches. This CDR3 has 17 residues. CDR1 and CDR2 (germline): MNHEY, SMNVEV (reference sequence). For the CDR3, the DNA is TGTGCCAGCAGTTTATCGGTACAGGGGTCCTTTTCCTACGAGCAGTACTTC. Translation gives CASSLSVQGSFSYEQYF.

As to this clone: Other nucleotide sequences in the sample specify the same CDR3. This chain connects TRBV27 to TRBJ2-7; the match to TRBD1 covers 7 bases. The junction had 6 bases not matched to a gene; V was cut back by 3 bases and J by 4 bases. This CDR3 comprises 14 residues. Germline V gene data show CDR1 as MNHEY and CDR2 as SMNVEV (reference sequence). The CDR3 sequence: CASSFRDRYYEQYF. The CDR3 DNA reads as TGTGCCAGCAGTTTCAGGGACAGATATTACGAGCAGTACTTC.

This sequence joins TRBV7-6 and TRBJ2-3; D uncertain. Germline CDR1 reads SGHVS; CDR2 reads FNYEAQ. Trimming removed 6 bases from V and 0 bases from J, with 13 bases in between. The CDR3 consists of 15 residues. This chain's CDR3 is CASSEGGLSTDTQYF. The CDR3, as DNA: TGTGCCAGCAGTGAAGGTGGCCTAAGCACAGATACGCAGTATTTT.

The CDR3 loop reads CASSTSAGTAYNEQFF. For the CDR3, the DNA is TGTGCCAGTAGTACGTCAGCGGGAACAGCCTACAATGAGCAGTTCTTC. The genes are TRBV19 and TRBJ2-1; 7 bases agree with TRBD2. The CDR3 totals 16 residues. Germline values: CDR1 LNHDA, CDR2 SQIVND (reference sequence). Losses at the gene ends were 4 bases for V and 2 bases for J; bases not matched to a gene: 8.

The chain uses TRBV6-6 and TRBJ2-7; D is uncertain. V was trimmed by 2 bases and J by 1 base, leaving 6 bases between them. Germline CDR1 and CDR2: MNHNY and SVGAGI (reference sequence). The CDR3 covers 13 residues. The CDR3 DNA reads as TGTGCCAGCAGTTACCCAGAATCCTACGAGCAGTACTTC. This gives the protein CASSYPESYEQYF.

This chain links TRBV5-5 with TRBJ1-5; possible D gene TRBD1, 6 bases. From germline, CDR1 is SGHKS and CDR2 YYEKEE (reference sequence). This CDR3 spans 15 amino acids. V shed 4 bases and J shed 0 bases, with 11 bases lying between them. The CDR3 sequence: CASSPTGNSNQPQHF. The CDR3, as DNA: TGTGCCAGCAGCCCGACAGGTAATAGCAATCAGCCCCAGCATTTT. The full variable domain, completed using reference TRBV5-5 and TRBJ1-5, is DAGVTQSPTHLIKTRGQQVTLRCSPISGHKSVSWYQQVLGQGPQFIFQYYEKEERGRGNFPDRFSARQFPNYSSELNVNALLLGDSALYLCASSPTGNSNQPQHFGDGTRLSIL.

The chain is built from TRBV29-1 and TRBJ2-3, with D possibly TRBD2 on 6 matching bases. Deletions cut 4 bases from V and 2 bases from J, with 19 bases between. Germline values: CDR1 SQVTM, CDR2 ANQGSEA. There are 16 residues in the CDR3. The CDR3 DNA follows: TGCAGCGTTGGGTCATCCCGGGACTTCGACACAGATACGCAGTATTTT. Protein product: CSVGSSRDFDTDTQYF.

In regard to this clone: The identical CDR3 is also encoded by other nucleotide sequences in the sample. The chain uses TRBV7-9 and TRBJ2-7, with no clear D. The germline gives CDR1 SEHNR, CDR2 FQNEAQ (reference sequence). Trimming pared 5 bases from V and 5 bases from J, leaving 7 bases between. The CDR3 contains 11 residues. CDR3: CASSQTHEQYF. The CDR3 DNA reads TGTGCCAGCAGCCAGACTCACGAGCAGTACTTC.

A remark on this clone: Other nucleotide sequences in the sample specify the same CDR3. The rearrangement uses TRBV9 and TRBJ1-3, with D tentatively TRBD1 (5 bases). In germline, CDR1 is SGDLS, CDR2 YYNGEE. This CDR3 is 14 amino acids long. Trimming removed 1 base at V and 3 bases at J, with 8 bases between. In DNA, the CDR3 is TGTGCCAGCAGCGTAAGGGGAAGTGGAAACACCATATATTTT. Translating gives CASSVRGSGNTIYF.

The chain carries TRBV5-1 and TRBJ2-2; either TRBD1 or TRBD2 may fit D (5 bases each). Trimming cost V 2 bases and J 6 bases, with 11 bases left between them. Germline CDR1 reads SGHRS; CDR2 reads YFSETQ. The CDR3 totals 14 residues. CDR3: CASSLPQGAGELFF. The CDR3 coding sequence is TGCGCCAGCAGCTTACCGCAGGGAGCCGGGGAGCTGTTTTTT.

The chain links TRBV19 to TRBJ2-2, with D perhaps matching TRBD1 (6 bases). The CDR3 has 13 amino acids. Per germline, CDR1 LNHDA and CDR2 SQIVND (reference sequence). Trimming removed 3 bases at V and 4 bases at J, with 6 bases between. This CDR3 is CASSMTGTGELFF. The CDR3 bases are TGTGCCAGTAGTATGACAGGCACCGGGGAGCTGTTTTTT.

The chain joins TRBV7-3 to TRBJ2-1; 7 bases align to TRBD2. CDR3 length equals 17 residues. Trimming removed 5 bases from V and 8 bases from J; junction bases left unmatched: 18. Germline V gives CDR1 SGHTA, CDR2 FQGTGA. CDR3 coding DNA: TGTGCCAGCAGCCTAAACGGTGGTGGCGGGAGATTCGATGAGCAGTTCTTC. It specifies CASSLNGGGGRFDEQFF.